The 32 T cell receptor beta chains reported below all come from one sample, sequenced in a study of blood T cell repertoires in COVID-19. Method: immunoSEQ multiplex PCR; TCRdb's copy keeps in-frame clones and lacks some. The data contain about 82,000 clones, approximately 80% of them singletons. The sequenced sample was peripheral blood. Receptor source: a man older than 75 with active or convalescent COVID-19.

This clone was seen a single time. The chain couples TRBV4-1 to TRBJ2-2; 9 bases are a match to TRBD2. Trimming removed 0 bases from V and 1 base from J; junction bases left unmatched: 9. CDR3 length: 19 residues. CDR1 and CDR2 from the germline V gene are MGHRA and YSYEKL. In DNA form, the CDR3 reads TGCGCCAGCAGCCAAGAGCGGGGCGGGAGGGTTAAGAACACCGGGGAGCTGTTTTTT. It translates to CASSQERGGRVKNTGELFF.

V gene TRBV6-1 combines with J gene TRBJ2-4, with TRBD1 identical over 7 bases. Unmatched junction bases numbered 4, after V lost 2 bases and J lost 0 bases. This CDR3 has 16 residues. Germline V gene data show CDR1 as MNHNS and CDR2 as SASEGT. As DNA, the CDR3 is TGTGCCAGCAGTGAACCAGGGGGAACAGCCAAAAACATTCAGTACTTC. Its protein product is CASSEPGGTAKNIQYF.

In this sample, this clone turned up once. CDR3 amino acids: CASRKGGGQETQYF. CDR3 nucleotide sequence: TGTGCCAGCAGAAAGGGAGGAGGCCAAGAGACCCAGTACTTC. The chain has TRBV6-5 and TRBJ2-5; a possible D gene is TRBD2 (6 bases). V was pared by 6 bases and J by 1 base, with 12 bases between. The V gene's germline CDR1 is MNHEY and CDR2 SVGAGI. The CDR3 extends over 14 amino acids.

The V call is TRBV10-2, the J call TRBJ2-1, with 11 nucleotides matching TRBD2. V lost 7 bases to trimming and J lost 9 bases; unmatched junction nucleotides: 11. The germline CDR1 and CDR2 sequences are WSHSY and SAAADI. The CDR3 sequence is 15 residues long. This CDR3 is CASTPLAGGRGEQFF. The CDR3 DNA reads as TGCGCCAGCACGCCCTTAGCGGGAGGGCGAGGTGAGCAGTTCTTC.

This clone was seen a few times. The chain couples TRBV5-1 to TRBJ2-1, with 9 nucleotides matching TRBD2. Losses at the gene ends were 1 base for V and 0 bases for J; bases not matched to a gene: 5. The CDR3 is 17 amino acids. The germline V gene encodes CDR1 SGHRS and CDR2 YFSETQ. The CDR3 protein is CASSLYSGSSSYNEQFF. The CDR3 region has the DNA TGCGCCAGCAGCTTGTATAGCGGGAGTTCCTCCTACAATGAGCAGTTCTTC.

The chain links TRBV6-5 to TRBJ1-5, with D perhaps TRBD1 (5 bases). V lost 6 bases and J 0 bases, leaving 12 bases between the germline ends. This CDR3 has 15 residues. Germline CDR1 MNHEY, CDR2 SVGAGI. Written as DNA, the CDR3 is TGTGCCAGCAGACGACAGCCTTATAGCAATCAGCCCCAGCATTTT. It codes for CASRRQPYSNQPQHF.

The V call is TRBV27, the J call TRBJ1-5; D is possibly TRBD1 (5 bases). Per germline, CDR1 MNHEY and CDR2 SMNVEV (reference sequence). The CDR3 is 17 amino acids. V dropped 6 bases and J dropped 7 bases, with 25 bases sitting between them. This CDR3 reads CASSPGGGVRIGQPQHF. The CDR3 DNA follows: TGTGCCAGCAGCCCGGGGGGAGGGGTTCGAATCGGCCAGCCCCAGCATTTT.

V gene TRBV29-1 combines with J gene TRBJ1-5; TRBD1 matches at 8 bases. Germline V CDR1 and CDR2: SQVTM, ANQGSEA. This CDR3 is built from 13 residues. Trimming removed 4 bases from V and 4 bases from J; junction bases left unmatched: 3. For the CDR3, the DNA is TGCAGCGTTGGACAGGGGATAAATCAGCCCCAGCATTTT. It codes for CSVGQGINQPQHF.

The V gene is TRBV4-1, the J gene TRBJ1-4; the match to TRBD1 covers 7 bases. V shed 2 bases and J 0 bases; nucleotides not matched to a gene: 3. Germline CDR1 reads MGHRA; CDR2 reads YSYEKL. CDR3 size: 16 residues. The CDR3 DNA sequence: TGCGCCAGCAGCCAAACGGGGACAGCAACTAATGAAAAACTGTTTTTT. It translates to CASSQTGTATNEKLFF.

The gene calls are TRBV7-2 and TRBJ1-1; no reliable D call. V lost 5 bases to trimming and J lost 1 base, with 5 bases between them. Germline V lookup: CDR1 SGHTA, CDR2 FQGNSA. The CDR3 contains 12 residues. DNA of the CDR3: TGTGCCAGCAGCCGCGCGAACACTGAAGCTTTCTTT. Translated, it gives CASSRANTEAFF.

CDR3 nucleotides: TGTGCCAGCAGCTTAGGAGGGATGAACACTGAAGCTTTCTTT. Amino acid sequence: CASSLGGMNTEAFF. The V call is TRBV7-8, the J call TRBJ1-1, with D unclear. The V gene lost 1 base and the J gene lost 0 bases, with 6 bases spanning the gap. Per the germline V gene, CDR1 is SGHVS and CDR2 is FQNEAQ. The CDR3 contains 14 residues.

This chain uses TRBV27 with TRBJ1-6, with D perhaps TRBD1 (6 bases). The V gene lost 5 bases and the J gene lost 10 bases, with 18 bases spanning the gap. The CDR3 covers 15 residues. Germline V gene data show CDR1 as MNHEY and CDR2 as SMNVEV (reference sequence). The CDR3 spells CASSLYRVAASPLHF. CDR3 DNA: TGTGCCAGCAGTCTCTACAGGGTCGCAGCCTCACCCCTCCACTTT.

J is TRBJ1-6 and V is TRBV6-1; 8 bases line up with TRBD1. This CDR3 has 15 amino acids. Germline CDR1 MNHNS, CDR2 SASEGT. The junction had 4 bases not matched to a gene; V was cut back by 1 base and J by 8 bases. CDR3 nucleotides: TGTGCCAGCAGTGAAGATTCAGGGGGCGATTCACCCCTCCACTTT. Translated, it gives CASSEDSGGDSPLHF.

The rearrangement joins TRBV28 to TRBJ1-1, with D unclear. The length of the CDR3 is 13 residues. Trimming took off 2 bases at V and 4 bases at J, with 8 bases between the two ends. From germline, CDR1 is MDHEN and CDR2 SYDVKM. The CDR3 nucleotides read TGTGCCAGCAGTTTAGAAGTAGCCACTGAAGCTTTCTTT. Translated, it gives CASSLEVATEAFF.

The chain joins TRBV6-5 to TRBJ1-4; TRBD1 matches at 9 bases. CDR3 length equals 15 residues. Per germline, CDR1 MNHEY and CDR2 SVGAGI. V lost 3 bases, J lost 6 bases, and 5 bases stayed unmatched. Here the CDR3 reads CASSYGGQGHEKLFF. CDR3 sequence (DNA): TGTGCCAGCAGTTATGGGGGACAGGGCCATGAAAAACTGTTTTTT.

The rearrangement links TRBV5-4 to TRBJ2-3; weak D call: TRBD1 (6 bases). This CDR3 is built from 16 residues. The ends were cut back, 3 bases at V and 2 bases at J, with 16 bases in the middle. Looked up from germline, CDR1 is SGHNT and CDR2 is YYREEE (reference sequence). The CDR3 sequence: CASSSHRDKLTDTQYF. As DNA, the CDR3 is TGTGCCAGCAGCTCCCACCGGGACAAGCTCACAGATACGCAGTATTTT.

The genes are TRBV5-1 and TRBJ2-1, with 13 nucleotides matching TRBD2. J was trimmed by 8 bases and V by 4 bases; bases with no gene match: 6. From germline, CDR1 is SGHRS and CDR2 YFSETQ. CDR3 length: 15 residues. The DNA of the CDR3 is TGCGCCAGCAGCAGTGGACTAGCGGGAGTTGATGAGCAGTTCTTC. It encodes CASSSGLAGVDEQFF. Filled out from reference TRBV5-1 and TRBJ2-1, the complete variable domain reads KAGVTQTPRYLIKTRGQQVTLSCSPISGHRSVSWYQQTPGQGLQFLFEYFSETQRNKGNFPGRFSGRQFSNSRSEMNVSTLELGDSALYLCASSSGLAGVDEQFFGPGTRLTVL.

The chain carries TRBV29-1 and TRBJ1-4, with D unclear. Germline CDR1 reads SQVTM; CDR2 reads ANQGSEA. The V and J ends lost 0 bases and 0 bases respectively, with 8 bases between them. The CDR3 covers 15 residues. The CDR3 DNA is TGCAGCGTTGAAGATGCGACTTCAACTAATGAAAAACTGTTTTTT. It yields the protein CSVEDATSTNEKLFF.

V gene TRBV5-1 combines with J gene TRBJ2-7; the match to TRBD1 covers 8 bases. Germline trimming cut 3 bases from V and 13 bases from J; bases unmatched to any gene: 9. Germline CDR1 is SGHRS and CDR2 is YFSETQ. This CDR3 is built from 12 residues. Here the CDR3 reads CASSWTGRSPYV. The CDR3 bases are TGCGCCAGCAGCTGGACAGGGAGGTCCCCCTACGTC.

CDR3 coding DNA: TGTGCCAGCAGTGAGGAACAGTATAGCAATCAGCCCCAGCATTTT. This translates into CASSEEQYSNQPQHF. The J gene is TRBJ1-5, the V gene TRBV2, with no clear D. The germline V gene has CDR1 SNHLY and CDR2 FYNNEI. V lost 3 bases and J lost 0, with 9 bases in between. CDR3 length: 15 residues.

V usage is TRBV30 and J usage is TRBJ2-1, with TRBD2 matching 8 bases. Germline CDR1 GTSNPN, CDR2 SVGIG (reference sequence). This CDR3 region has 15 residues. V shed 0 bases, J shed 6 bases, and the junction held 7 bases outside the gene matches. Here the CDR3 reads CAWSVHTSGINEQFF. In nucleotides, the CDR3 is TGTGCCTGGAGTGTACATACTAGCGGTATCAATGAGCAGTTCTTC.

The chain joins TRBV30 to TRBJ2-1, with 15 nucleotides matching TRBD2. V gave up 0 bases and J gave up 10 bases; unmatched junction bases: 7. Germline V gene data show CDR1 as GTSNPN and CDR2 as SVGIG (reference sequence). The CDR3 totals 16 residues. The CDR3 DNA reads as TGTGCCTGGAGTGTACCGGGACTAGCGGGAGGCCGAGAGCAGTTCTTC. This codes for CAWSVPGLAGGREQFF.

CDR3 sequence: CASLDNASGNTIYF. As DNA, the CDR3 is TGTGCCAGCTTAGACAACGCCTCTGGAAACACCATATATTTT. V is TRBV19 and J is TRBJ1-3; no clear D. V lost 9 bases and J 0 bases, leaving 12 bases between the germline ends. The CDR3 totals 14 residues. Germline V gene sequence: CDR1 LNHDA, CDR2 SQIVND (reference sequence).

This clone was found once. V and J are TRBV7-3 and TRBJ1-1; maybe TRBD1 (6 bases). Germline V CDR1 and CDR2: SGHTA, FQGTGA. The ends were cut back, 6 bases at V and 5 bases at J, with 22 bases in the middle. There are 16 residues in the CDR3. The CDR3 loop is CASSLYPQGKGTEAFF. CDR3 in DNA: TGTGCCAGCAGTCTATACCCACAGGGAAAAGGGACTGAAGCTTTCTTT. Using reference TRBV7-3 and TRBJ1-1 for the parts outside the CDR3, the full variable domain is GAGVSQTPSNKVTEKGKYVELRCDPISGHTALYWYRQSLGQGPEFLIYFQGTGAADDSGLPNDRFFAVRPEGSVSTLKIQRTERGDSAVYLCASSLYPQGKGTEAFFGQGTRLTVV.

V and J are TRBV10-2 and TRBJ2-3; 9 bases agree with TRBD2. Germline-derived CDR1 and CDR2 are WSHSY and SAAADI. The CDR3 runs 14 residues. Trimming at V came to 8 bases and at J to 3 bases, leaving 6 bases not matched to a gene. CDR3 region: CASGRSGRTDTQYF. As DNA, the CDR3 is TGCGCCAGCGGAAGGAGCGGGAGGACAGATACGCAGTATTTT.

CDR3 loop: CASSERGPGYGYTF. CDR3 coding DNA: TGTGCCAGCAGTGAAAGGGGGCCAGGTTATGGCTACACCTTC. The V and J genes are TRBV6-4 and TRBJ1-2, with TRBD1 identical over 7 bases. V was pared by 3 bases and J by 5 bases, with 6 bases of the junction left unmatched. CDR3 length: 14 amino acids. Germline CDR1 and CDR2: MRHNA and SNTAGT.

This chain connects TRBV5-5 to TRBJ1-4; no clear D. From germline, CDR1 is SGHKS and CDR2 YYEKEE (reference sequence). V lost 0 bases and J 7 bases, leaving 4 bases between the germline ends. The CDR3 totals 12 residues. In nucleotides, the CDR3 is TGTGCCAGCAGCTTGGAACTTGAAAAACTGTTTTTT. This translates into CASSLELEKLFF. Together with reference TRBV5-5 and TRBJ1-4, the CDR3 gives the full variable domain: DAGVTQSPTHLIKTRGQQVTLRCSPISGHKSVSWYQQVLGQGPQFIFQYYEKEERGRGNFPDRFSARQFPNYSSELNVNALLLGDSALYLCASSLELEKLFFGSGTQLSVL.

The CDR3 sequence: CASRIRQKNTEAFF. The CDR3 DNA follows: TGCGCCAGCAGAATCAGGCAGAAGAACACTGAAGCTTTCTTT. The V call is TRBV5-1, the J call TRBJ1-1; D is unclear. Deletions cut 5 bases from V and 1 base from J, with 12 bases between. The CDR3 is 14 amino acids. Germline CDR1 reads SGHRS; CDR2 reads YFSETQ.

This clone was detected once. The CDR3 region is CASSLLAGGPRGHGIQYF. In DNA form, the CDR3 reads TGTGCCAGCAGTTTACTAGCGGGGGGGCCTCGTGGGCACGGCATTCAGTACTTC. This chain connects TRBV28 to TRBJ2-4; TRBD2 aligns across 12 bases. The trim removed 2 bases at V and 9 bases at J, leaving 14 bases unmatched. The CDR3 totals 18 residues. CDR1 MDHEN and CDR2 SYDVKM come from the germline V gene. The full variable domain, rest sourced from reference TRBV28 and TRBJ2-4, is DVKVTQSSRYLVKRTGEKVFLECVQDMDHENMFWYRQDPGLGLRLIYFSYDVKMKEKGDIPEGYSVSREKKERFSLILESASTNQTSMYLCASSLLAGGPRGHGIQYFGAGTRLSVL.

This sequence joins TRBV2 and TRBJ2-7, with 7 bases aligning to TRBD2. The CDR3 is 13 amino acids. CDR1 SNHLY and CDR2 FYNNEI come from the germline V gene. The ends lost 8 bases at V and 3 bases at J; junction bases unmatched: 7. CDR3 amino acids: CASGTSDHYEQYV. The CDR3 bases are TGTGCCAGCGGTACTAGCGACCACTACGAGCAGTACGTC.

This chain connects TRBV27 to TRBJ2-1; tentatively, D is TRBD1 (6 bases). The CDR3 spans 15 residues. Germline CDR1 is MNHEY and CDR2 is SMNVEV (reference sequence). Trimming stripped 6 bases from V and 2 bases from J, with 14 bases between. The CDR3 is CASSPDRSPYNEQFF. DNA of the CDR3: TGTGCCAGCAGCCCTGACAGGAGTCCCTACAATGAGCAGTTCTTC.

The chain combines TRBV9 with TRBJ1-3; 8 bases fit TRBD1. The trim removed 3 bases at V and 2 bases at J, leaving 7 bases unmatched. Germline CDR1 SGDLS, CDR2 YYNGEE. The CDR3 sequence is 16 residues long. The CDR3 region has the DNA TGTGCCAGCAGCGACCAGACAGGGGTTCCTGGAAACACCATATATTTT. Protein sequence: CASSDQTGVPGNTIYF.